The next 28 T cell receptor beta chains were all read from a single sample in a study of blood T cells in healthy people across ages. For the second PCR, which ran for 7 to 11 cycles, a sample-barcoded 5' primer and a J-beta primer mix were used. TCRdb reprocessed the 5' RACE reads with MiXCR, giving one entry per CDR3 protein. Of roughly 1,500,000 distinct CDR3 sequences in the sample, roughly 40% were seen once. Sequenced: blood. These receptors came from a young woman in good health.

This clonotype has just one count. The rearrangement uses TRBV28 and TRBJ2-1; TRBD1 might be the D (6 bases). Germline CDR1 and CDR2: MDHEN and SYDVKM. The CDR3 is 16 amino acids. Trimming removed 3 bases from V and 13 bases from J, with 25 bases in between. CDR3 loop: CASSLAPGDTEETQFF. DNA for the CDR3: TGTGCCAGCAGTTTGGCCCCAGGGGACACAGAAGAGACCCAGTTCTTC. Full variable domain (remainder filled in from reference TRBV28 and TRBJ2-1): DVKVTQSSRYLVKRTGEKVFLECVQDMDHENMFWYRQDPGLGLRLIYFSYDVKMKEKGDIPEGYSVSREKKERFSLILESASTNQTSMYLCASSLAPGDTEETQFFGPGTRLTVL.

The chain has TRBV20-1 and TRBJ2-1, with D unresolved. Germline V lookup: CDR1 DFQATT, CDR2 SNEGSKA (reference sequence). Trimming removed 0 bases from V and 2 bases from J, with 11 bases in between. CDR3 length equals 15 residues. The CDR3 nucleotides read TGCAGTGCTAGAGATCACCTAGGGACCTACAATGAGCAGTTCTTC. It specifies CSARDHLGTYNEQFF.

This clonotype was detected a few times. The rearrangement uses TRBV3-1 and TRBJ1-1; a possible D gene is TRBD1 (6 bases). CDR1 LGHDT and CDR2 YNNKEL come from the germline V gene (reference sequence). The CDR3 is made up of 13 amino acids. The germline V and J ends were trimmed by 1 base and 4 bases, with 7 bases remaining between them. As DNA, the CDR3 is TGTGCCAGCAGCCAAGGGACAGCCACTGAAGCTTTCTTT. Residues: CASSQGTATEAFF.

V is TRBV12-3 or TRBV12-4 and J is TRBJ2-3, with a possible D match to TRBD2 (7 bases). V lost 6 bases and J lost 6, with 19 bases in between. The CDR3 length is 15 residues. The CDR3 here is CASRGGGATSDTQYF. The CDR3 coding sequence is TGTGCCAGCAGAGGGGGGGGGGCAACCTCGGATACGCAGTATTTT.

In this sample, this clonotype turned up many times. The chain employs TRBV5-1 and TRBJ2-3, with 9 bases matching TRBD1. Germline CDR1 is SGHRS and CDR2 is YFSETQ. V lost 1 base and J lost 3; bases outside the gene matches: 3. This CDR3 region has 15 residues. This CDR3 is CASSLPGTGTDTQYF. For the CDR3, the DNA is TGCGCCAGCAGCTTGCCCGGGACAGGGACAGATACGCAGTATTTT.

Notes on this clonotype: A read error may produce the germline difference seen at one junction end. The chain links TRBV6-4 to TRBJ2-1; D unresolved. This CDR3 has 15 residues. Germline V CDR1 and CDR2: MRHNA, SNTAGT. This CDR3 reads CASSVSTLNYNERFF. The CDR3 coding sequence is TGTGCCAGCAGTGTGAGCACTCTAAACTACAATGAGCGGTTCTTC.

The chain combines TRBV25-1 with TRBJ2-7; weak D call: TRBD1 (5 bases). V gave up 8 bases and J gave up 5 bases, with 22 bases separating them. Looked up from germline, CDR1 is MGHDK and CDR2 is SYGVNS. The CDR3 has 15 residues. The CDR3 bases are TGTGCCAGCTCCCGGGTTGGGGCAGGGAAAAACGAGCAGTACTTC. This encodes CASSRVGAGKNEQYF.

J is TRBJ2-7 and V is TRBV6-5; 8 bases fit TRBD2. CDR3 length equals 15 residues. Germline CDR1 reads MNHEY; CDR2 reads SVGAGI. Losses at the gene ends were 2 bases for V and 0 bases for J; bases not matched to a gene: 3. The CDR3 DNA reads TGTGCCAGCAGTTACCTCGGGAGGGACTCCTACGAGCAGTACTTC. It yields the protein CASSYLGRDSYEQYF.

The rearrangement uses TRBV6-6 and TRBJ1-1, with D unresolved. This CDR3 is built from 15 residues. V lost 6 bases to trimming and J lost 4 bases, with 18 bases between them. The germline gives CDR1 MNHNY, CDR2 SVGAGI (reference sequence). This chain's CDR3 is CASSTNPGGATEAFF. The CDR3 DNA reads TGTGCCAGCAGCACAAATCCAGGAGGAGCCACTGAAGCTTTCTTT.

This clonotype appeared once. The chain joins TRBV6-6 to TRBJ2-3; no definite D call. This CDR3 spans 16 amino acids. V lost 0 bases to trimming and J lost 5 bases, with 15 bases between them. Germline CDR1 and CDR2: MNHNY and SVGAGI (reference sequence). The CDR3, as DNA: TGTGCCAGCAGTTACTCCGGTCGAGAATTGAAAGATACGCAGTATTTT. This gives the protein CASSYSGRELKDTQYF.

This clonotype was counted only a few times. This chain uses TRBV2 with TRBJ1-1; 12 nucleotides agree with TRBD1. Germline loops: CDR1 SNHLY, CDR2 FYNNEI. The CDR3 extends over 16 amino acids. V dropped 4 bases and J dropped 3; count of bases not matched to a gene: 6. The chain's CDR3 is CASSGDRGRRDTEAFF. Written as DNA, the CDR3 is TGTGCCAGCAGTGGGGACAGGGGGCGCCGGGACACTGAAGCTTTCTTT.

The V and J genes are TRBV20-1 and TRBJ1-2; D not resolved. CDR3 length: 14 residues. The V end was cut by 0 bases, the J end by 0 bases, with 8 bases between. From germline, CDR1 is DFQATT and CDR2 SNEGSKA (reference sequence). The CDR3 DNA follows: TGCAGTGCTAGAGAACTAACAGCTAACTATGGCTACACCTTC. This sequence encodes CSARELTANYGYTF.

This clonotype was seen a few times. The chain couples TRBV20-1 to TRBJ1-6; 9 positions match TRBD1. Trimming removed 0 bases from V and 7 bases from J; junction bases left unmatched: 4. The CDR3 has 15 amino acids. Germline V gene sequence: CDR1 DFQATT, CDR2 SNEGSKA (reference sequence). The CDR3 sequence: CSAREPGQGNSPLHF. CDR3 nucleotides: TGCAGTGCTAGAGAACCCGGACAGGGGAATTCACCCCTCCACTTT.

The chain uses TRBV24-1 and TRBJ2-1; D gene unclear. The CDR3 has 16 amino acids. The V gene lost 2 bases and the J gene lost 0 bases, with 10 bases spanning the gap. The V gene's germline CDR1 is KGHDR and CDR2 SFDVKD. This CDR3 reads CATSDSVISSYNEQFF. The CDR3 DNA reads TGTGCCACCAGTGATTCGGTCATTAGCTCCTACAATGAGCAGTTCTTC.

With regard to this clonotype: This may come from a read error, since a much larger clone is one base off. The rearrangement joins TRBV20-1 to TRBJ2-7; D possibly corresponds to TRBD2 (7 bases). V dropped 5 bases and J dropped 7 bases, with 27 bases sitting between them. The V gene's germline CDR1 is DFQATT and CDR2 SNEGSKA (reference sequence). CDR3 size: 16 residues. CDR3 DNA sequence: TGCAGTGCTTTGCGGGAGCACAGGGAGACTTACAATGAGCAGTACTTC. It yields the protein CSALREHRETYNEQYF.

This chain links TRBV12-3 or TRBV12-4 with TRBJ2-7, with 11 bases fitting TRBD2. The CDR3 spans 16 residues. Losses at the gene ends were 7 bases for V and 5 bases for J; bases not matched to a gene: 13. Here the CDR3 DNA reads TGTGCCAGCACCGTGGGCAGGACTAGCGGGCGGAACGAGCAGTACTTC. Residues: CASTVGRTSGRNEQYF.

This clonotype was counted only a few times. The chain combines TRBV11-2 with TRBJ2-7; D call uncertain. The CDR3 contains 17 residues. V dropped 7 bases and J dropped 3 bases, with 25 bases sitting between them. Germline V CDR1 and CDR2: SGHAT, FQNNGV. The CDR3 DNA is TGTGCCAGCACCGATTCGTTCGGGCCGACCCTTTACTACGAGCAGTACTTC. As protein: CASTDSFGPTLYYEQYF.

The CDR3 DNA follows: TGTGCCAGCAGCCGAAACAGCGGCTCCTACGAGCAGTACTTC. Translating gives CASSRNSGSYEQYF. This sequence joins TRBV5-6 and TRBJ2-7; weak D call: TRBD2 (5 bases). Trimming cost V 4 bases and J 0 bases, with 11 bases left between them. The CDR3 spans 14 residues. The germline V gene encodes CDR1 SGHDT and CDR2 YYEEEE.

There are many counts of this clonotype. The chain combines TRBV2 with TRBJ2-1, with D perhaps matching TRBD2 (6 bases). The CDR3 has 15 amino acids. The germline V gene has CDR1 SNHLY and CDR2 FYNNEI. Trimming took 7 bases from V and 6 from J, leaving 19 bases between them. CDR3 DNA: TGTGCCAGCAAGCGGGTGAGCGTAGGATCCAATGAGCAGTTCTTC. Its protein product is CASKRVSVGSNEQFF.

This clonotype turned up a few times. The V and J genes are TRBV25-1 and TRBJ2-5; D is unresolved. The end of the DNA is better explained by TRBJ2-7, so the J call may be wrong. Germline CDR1 MGHDK, CDR2 SYGVNS. CDR3 length: 14 residues. The chain's CDR3 is CASSETEVTAEQYF. The CDR3 coding sequence is TGTGCCAGCAGTGAAACAGAGGTTACAGCCGAGCAGTACTTC.

The chain links TRBV20-1 to TRBJ1-5; D ambiguous. Per germline, CDR1 DFQATT and CDR2 SNEGSKA (reference sequence). V gave up 5 bases and J gave up 0 bases, with 11 bases separating them. This CDR3 contains 14 residues. The CDR3 DNA reads as TGCAGTGCTCCAGCCGCAGATAGCAATCAGCCCCAGCATTTT. Translating gives CSAPAADSNQPQHF.

The genes are TRBV25-1 and TRBJ1-4; a weak D match, TRBD1 (6 bases). Germline CDR1 and CDR2: MGHDK and SYGVNS. Trimming removed 2 bases from V and 8 bases from J, with 15 bases in between. There are 15 residues in the CDR3. The CDR3 nucleotides read TGTGCCAGCAGTGAAGCCGGGACACCGTACGAAAAACTGTTTTTT. Translation gives CASSEAGTPYEKLFF.

This clonotype was seen at least ten times. The chain combines TRBV7-3 with TRBJ2-1; 12 nucleotides match TRBD2. CDR1 is SGHTA, CDR2 FQGTGA, per germline. V lost 5 bases to trimming and J lost 7 bases; unmatched junction nucleotides: 6. The CDR3 totals 15 residues. The CDR3 DNA reads as TGTGCCAGCAGCCGACTAGCGGGGGTGGGGAATGAGCAGTTCTTC. Its protein is CASSRLAGVGNEQFF.

The table lists this clonotype with a few counts. The chain uses TRBV20-1 and TRBJ2-5; 9 nucleotides agree with TRBD2. With 6 bases clipped from V and 3 bases from J, the junction kept 11 bases outside the gene matches. From germline, CDR1 is DFQATT and CDR2 SNEGSKA (reference sequence). This CDR3 spans 15 amino acids. The CDR3, as DNA: TGCAGTGCCGACGCCCTAGCGGGGAACAAAGAGACCCAGTACTTC. Amino acids: CSADALAGNKETQYF.

V gene TRBV28 combines with J gene TRBJ2-2; D remains ambiguous. Trimming pared 7 bases from V and 4 bases from J, leaving 7 bases between. The CDR3 is 12 residues long. Germline CDR1 reads MDHEN; CDR2 reads SYDVKM. The CDR3 region is CASTHLTGELFF. The DNA of the CDR3 is TGTGCCAGCACTCACCTCACCGGGGAGCTGTTTTTT.

Concerning this clonotype itself: A much bigger clone sits one base away, suggesting this may be a read error. This rearrangement joins TRBV20-1 to TRBJ2-7; D is ambiguous. Per the germline V gene, CDR1 is DFQATT and CDR2 is SNEGSKA (reference sequence). V was clipped by 5 bases and J by 7 bases, with 18 bases between them. The CDR3 is 13 amino acids. DNA of the CDR3: TGCAGTGCTCCAAGGACCGTTGCGAGTGAGCAGTACTTC. Translating gives CSAPRTVASEQYF.

In its sample, this clonotype was seen a few times. V is TRBV10-3 and J is TRBJ2-5; 10 bases line up with TRBD2. The CDR3 covers 15 residues. The V and J ends lost 6 bases and 3 bases, in that order; junction bases with no gene match: 7. Germline CDR1 reads ENHRY; CDR2 reads SYGVKD. The CDR3 DNA is TGTGCCATCAGCGATACACTAGCGGGAAAAGAGACCCAGTACTTC. Its protein is CAISDTLAGKETQYF.

This clonotype showed up just a few times. Written as DNA, the CDR3 is TGCGCCAGCAGTGAGTTTCGGGTTGCAACAATCTATGGCTACACCTTC. Translated, it gives CASSEFRVATIYGYTF. The V gene is TRBV10-2, the J gene TRBJ1-2; D is ambiguous. V lost 1 base, J lost 4 bases, and 16 bases lay in between. The CDR3 consists of 16 residues. Germline lookup yields CDR1 WSHSY and CDR2 SAAADI.